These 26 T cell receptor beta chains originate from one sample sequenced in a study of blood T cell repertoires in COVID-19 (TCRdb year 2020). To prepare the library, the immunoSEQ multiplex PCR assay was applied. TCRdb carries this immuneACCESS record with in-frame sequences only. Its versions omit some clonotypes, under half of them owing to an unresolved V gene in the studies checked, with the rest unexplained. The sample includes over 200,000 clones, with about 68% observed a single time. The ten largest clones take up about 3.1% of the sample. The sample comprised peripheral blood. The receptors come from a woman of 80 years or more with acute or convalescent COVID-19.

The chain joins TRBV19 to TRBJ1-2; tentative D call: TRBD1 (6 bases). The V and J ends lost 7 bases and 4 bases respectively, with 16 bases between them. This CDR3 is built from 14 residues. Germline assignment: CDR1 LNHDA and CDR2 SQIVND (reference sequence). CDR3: CASTHLTGAYGYTF. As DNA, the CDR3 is TGTGCCAGTACCCACCTGACAGGAGCCTATGGCTACACCTTC.

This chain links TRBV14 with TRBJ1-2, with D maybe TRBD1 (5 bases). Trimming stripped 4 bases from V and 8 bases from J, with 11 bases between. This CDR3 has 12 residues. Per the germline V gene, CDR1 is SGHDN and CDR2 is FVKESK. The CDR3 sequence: CASSLPGYGYTF. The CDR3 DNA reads TGTGCCAGCAGCCTGCCAGGGTACGGCTACACCTTC.

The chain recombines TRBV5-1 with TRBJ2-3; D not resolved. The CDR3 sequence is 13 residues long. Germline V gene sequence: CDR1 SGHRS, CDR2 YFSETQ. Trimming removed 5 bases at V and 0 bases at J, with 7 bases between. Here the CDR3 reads CASRVGSTDTQYF. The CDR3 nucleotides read TGCGCCAGCAGGGTCGGGAGCACAGATACGCAGTATTTT.

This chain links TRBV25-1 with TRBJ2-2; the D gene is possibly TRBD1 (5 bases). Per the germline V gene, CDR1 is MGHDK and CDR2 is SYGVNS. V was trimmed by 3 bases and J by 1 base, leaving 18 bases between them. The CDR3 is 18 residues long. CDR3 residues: CASSDPWLDTRNTGELFF. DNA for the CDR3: TGTGCCAGCAGTGATCCGTGGCTGGACACAAGGAACACCGGGGAGCTGTTTTTT.

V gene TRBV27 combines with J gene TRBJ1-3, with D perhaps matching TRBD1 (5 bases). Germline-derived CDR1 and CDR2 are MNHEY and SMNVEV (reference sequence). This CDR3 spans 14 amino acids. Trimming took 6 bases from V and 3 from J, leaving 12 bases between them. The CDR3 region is CASSPEGVGNTIYF. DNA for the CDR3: TGTGCCAGCAGCCCTGAAGGGGTTGGAAACACCATATATTTT.

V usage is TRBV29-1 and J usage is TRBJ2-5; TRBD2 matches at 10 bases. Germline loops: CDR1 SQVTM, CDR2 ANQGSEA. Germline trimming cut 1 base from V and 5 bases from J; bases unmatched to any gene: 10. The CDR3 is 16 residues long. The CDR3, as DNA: TGCAGCGTTGAAGGGGGCAGCGGGAGGGCGTGGGAGACCCAGTACTTC. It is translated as CSVEGGSGRAWETQYF.

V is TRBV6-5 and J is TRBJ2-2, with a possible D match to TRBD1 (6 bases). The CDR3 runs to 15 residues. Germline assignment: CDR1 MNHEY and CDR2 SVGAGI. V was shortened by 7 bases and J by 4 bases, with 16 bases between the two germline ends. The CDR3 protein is CASNRDKARTGELFF. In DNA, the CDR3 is TGTGCCAGCAACCGGGACAAGGCCCGCACCGGGGAGCTGTTTTTT.

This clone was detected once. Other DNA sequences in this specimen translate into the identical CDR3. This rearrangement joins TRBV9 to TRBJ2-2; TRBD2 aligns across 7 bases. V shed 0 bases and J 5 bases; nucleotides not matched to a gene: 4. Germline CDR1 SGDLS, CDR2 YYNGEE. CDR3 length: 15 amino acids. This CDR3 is CASSVGTGGTGELFF. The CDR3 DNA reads TGTGCCAGCAGCGTAGGTACGGGAGGAACCGGGGAGCTGTTTTTT.

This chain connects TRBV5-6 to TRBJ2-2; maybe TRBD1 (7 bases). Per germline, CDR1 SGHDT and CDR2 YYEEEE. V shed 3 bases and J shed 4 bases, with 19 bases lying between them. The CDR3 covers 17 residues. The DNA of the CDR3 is TGTGCCAGCAGCTGGGGCATGGAGGGGGCGAGCACCGGGGAGCTGTTTTTT. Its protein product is CASSWGMEGASTGELFF.

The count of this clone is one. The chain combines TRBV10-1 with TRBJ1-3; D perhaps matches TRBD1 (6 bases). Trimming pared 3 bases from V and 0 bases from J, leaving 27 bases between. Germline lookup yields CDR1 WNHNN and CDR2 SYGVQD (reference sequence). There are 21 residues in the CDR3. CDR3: CASSDPPWEGGVRISGNTIYF. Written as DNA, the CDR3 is TGCGCCAGCAGTGACCCACCCTGGGAGGGGGGCGTGCGTATCTCTGGAAACACCATATATTTT.

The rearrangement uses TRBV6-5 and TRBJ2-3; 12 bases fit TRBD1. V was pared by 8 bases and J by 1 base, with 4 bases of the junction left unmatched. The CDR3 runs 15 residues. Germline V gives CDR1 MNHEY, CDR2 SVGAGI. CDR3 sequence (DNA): TGTGCCAGCCGTAGGGACAGGGGGCGCACAGATACGCAGTATTTT. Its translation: CASRRDRGRTDTQYF.

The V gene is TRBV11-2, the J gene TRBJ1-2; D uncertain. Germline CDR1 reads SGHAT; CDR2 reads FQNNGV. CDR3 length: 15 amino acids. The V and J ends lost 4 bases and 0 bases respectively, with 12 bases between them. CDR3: CASSSRWSPNYGYTF. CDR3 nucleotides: TGTGCCAGCAGCTCTAGATGGAGCCCTAACTATGGCTACACCTTC.

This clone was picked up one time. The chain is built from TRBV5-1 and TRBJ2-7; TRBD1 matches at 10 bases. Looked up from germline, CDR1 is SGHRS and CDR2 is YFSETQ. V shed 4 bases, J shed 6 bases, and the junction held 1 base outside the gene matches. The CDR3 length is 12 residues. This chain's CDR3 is CASSRDRGEQYF. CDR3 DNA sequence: TGCGCCAGCAGCCGGGACAGGGGCGAGCAGTACTTC.

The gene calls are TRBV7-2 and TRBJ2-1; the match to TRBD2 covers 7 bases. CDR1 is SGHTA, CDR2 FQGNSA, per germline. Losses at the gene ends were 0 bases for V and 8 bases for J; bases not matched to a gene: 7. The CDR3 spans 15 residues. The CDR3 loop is CASSLATGGWHEQFF. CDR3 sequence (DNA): TGTGCCAGCAGCTTAGCAACGGGAGGTTGGCATGAGCAGTTCTTC.

The CDR3 is CASSLSGNTGELFF. In DNA form, the CDR3 reads TGTGCCAGCAGTTTAAGCGGGAACACCGGGGAGCTGTTTTTT. This chain uses TRBV27 with TRBJ2-2; D may be TRBD2 (5 bases). CDR3 length equals 14 residues. Germline V lookup: CDR1 MNHEY, CDR2 SMNVEV (reference sequence). With 2 bases removed from V and 1 base from J, the gap between germline ends came to 5 bases.

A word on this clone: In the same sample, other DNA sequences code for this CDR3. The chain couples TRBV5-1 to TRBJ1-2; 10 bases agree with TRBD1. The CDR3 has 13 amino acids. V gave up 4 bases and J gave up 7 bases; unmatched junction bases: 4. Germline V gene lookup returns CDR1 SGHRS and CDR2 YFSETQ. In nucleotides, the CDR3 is TGCGCCAGCAGCCTGGGACAGGGGTCTGGCTACACCTTC. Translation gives CASSLGQGSGYTF.

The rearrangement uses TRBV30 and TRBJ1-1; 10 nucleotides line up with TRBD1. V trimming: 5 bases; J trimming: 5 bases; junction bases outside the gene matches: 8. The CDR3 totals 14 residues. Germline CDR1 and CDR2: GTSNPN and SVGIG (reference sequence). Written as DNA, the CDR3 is TGTGCCTGGGGGAGACAGGGGGCGAGGACTGAAGCTTTCTTT. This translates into CAWGRQGARTEAFF.

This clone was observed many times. This chain's CDR3 is CASSTPGTGGGSGELFF. The CDR3 DNA reads as TGTGCCAGCAGCACTCCCGGGACAGGGGGTGGCTCCGGGGAGCTGTTTTTT. The rearrangement joins TRBV3-1 (or the pseudogene TRBV3-2) to TRBJ2-2; 11 nucleotides match TRBD1. Germline trimming cut 5 bases from V and 6 bases from J; bases unmatched to any gene: 11. The CDR3 runs to 17 residues. Germline CDR1 is LGHDT and CDR2 is YNNKEL (reference sequence).

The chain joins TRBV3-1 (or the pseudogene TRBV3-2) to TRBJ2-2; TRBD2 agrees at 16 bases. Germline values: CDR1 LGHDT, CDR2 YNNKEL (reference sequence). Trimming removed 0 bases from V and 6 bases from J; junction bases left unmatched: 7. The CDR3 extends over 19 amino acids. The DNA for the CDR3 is TGTGCCAGCAGCCAAGATGCGGGACTAGCGGGAGGGCCCCCCGGGGAGCTGTTTTTT. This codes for CASSQDAGLAGGPPGELFF.

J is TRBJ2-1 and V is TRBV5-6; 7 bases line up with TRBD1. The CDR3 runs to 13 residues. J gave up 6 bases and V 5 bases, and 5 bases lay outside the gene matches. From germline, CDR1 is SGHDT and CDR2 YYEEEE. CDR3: CASSTDRVNEQFF. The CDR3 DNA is TGTGCCAGCAGTACTGACAGGGTCAATGAGCAGTTCTTC.

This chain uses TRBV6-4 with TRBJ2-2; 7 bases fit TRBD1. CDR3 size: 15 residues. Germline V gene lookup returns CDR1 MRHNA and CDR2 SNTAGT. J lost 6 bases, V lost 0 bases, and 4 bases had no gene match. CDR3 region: CASSDSSQGAGELFF. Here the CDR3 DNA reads TGTGCCAGCAGTGACTCGTCGCAGGGGGCCGGGGAGCTGTTTTTT.

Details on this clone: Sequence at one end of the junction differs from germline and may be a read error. CDR3 sequence reads: CASTKGRGLNTEAFF. DNA of the CDR3: TGTGCCAGCACCAAGGGGCGGGGTTTGAATACTGAAGCTTTCTTT. The J gene is TRBJ1-1, the V gene TRBV6-6, with D perhaps TRBD1 (5 bases). The V gene's germline CDR1 is MNHNY and CDR2 SVGAGI (reference sequence). CDR3 length: 15 residues.

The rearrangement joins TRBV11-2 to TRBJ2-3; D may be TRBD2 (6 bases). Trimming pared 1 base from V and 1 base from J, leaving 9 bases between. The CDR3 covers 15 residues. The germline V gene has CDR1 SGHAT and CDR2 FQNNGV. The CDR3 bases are TGTGCCAGCAGCTTAGTTGGCGGGGGCACAGATACGCAGTATTTT. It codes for CASSLVGGGTDTQYF.

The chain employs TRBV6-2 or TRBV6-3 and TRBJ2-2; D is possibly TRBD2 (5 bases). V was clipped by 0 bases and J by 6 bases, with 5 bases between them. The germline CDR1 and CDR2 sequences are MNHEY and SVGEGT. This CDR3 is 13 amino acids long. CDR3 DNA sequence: TGTGCCAGCAGTTACTCGAGGGCCGGGGAGCTGTTTTTT. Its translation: CASSYSRAGELFF.

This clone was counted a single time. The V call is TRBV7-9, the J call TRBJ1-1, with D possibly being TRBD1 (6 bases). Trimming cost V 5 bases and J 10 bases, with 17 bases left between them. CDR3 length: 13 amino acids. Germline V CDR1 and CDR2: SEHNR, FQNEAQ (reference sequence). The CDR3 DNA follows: TGTGCCAGCAGCCCCGCAGGGGTAACCCTAGCTTTCTTT. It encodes CASSPAGVTLAFF. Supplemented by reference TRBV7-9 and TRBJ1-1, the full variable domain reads DTGVSQNPRHKITKRGQNVTFRCDPISEHNRLYWYRQTLGQGPEFLTYFQNEAQLEKSRLLSDRFSAERPKGSFSTLEIQRTEQGDSAMYLCASSPAGVTLAFFGQGTRLTVV.

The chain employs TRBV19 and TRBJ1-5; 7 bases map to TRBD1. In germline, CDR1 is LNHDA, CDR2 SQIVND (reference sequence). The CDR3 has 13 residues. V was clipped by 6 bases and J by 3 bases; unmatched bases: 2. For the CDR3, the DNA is TGTGCCAGTAGCGGACAGGTCAATCAGCCCCAGCATTTT. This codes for CASSGQVNQPQHF.